This TCR beta chain was identified during a study of blood T cell repertoires in COVID-19. The overall study: T cells, B-cell-depleted T cells, or PBMCs supplied cDNA or gDNA.

This CDR3 comprises 15 residues. Germline lookup yields CDR1 MNHEY and CDR2 SVGAGI. Losses at the gene ends were 5 bases for V and 1 base for J; bases not matched to a gene: 2. Sequenced by immunoSEQ multiplex PCR; TCRdb stores in-frame clones only, minus some. The sample includes roughly 93,000 clones, over 70% of them seen just once. The sequencing sample was made of peripheral blood. This clonotype was obtained from a woman of 80 years or more with acute or convalescent COVID-19. This chain connects TRBV6-5 to TRBJ1-1, with 12 bases that match TRBD1. The CDR3 bases are TGTGCCAGCAGTAAGGGACAGGGGGCGAACACTGAAGCTTTCTTT. Residues: CASSKGQGANTEAFF.